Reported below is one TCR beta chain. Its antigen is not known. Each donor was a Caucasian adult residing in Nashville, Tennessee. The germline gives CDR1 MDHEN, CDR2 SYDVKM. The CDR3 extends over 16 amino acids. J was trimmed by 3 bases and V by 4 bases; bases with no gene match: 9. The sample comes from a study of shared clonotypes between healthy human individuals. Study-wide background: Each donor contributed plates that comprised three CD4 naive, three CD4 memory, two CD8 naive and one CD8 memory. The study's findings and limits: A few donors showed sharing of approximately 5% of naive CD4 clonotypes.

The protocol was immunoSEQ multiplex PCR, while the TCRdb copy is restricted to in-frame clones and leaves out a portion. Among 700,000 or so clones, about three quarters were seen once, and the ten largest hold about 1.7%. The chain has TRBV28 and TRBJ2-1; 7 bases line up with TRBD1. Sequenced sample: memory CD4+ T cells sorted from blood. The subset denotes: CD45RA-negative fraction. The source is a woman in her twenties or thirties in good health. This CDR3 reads CASSSQGFLSYNEQFF. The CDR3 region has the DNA TGTGCCAGCAGTTCACAGGGGTTTCTTAGCTACAATGAGCAGTTCTTC.